The clone carrying this T cell receptor beta chain was picked up a small number of times. V was pared by 6 bases and J by 3 bases, with 18 bases between. This CDR3 comprises 15 residues. Germline assignment: CDR1 MDHEN and CDR2 SYDVKM. The source of the sample is a study of blood T cell repertoires in COVID-19. Study summary: The United States, Italy and Spain were the sources of the acute and convalescent COVID-19 samples.

Under the authors' procedure: Amplification from reference gene primers served as the basis for estimated nucleated cell counts. Profiling relied on immunoSEQ multiplex PCR, and the TCRdb table lists in-frame clones only, not all of them. V and J calls and clone size are those listed in that table; D and trimming were worked out from the DNA. Of fewer than 120,000 clones listed, around 79% are singletons. The rearrangement uses TRBV28 and TRBJ2-7, with D maybe TRBD1 (6 bases). The receptor's source is a woman aged 80 or older with active or convalescent COVID-19. Input material: peripheral blood. As DNA, the CDR3 is TGTGCCAGCAGATCCCCGGGACAAGGATTCTACGAGCAGTACTTC. This sequence encodes CASRSPGQGFYEQYF.